Below, one TCR beta chain is given with its context. Its matching antigen is unknown. After removal of 5 bases from V and 5 bases from J, the junction contained 7 bases not matched to a gene. CDR1 and CDR2 from the germline V gene are MDHEN and SYDVKM. The CDR3 sequence is 14 residues long. This entry is derived from a study of T cell responses to AZD1222 COVID-19 vaccine. Study-level background: Pooled samples include second doses given at about 4 or 12 weeks.

Repertoires were generated with immunoSEQ multiplex PCR, while TCRdb's copy carries only in-frame clones and drops some. In the table there are roughly 190,000 clones, over 90% of which are singletons. The study, taken as a whole, reports: Donors skewed white British and female; clonal diversity was possibly underestimated.

The sequence derives from an adult in good health. The chain combines TRBV28 with TRBJ1-1; TRBD1 aligns across 8 bases. The specimen comprised peripheral blood, sampled on day 0 of AZD1222 vaccination. The chain's CDR3 is CASSLDRVGTEAFF. CDR3 nucleotide sequence: TGTGCCAGCAGTCTGGACAGGGTCGGTACTGAAGCTTTCTTT.